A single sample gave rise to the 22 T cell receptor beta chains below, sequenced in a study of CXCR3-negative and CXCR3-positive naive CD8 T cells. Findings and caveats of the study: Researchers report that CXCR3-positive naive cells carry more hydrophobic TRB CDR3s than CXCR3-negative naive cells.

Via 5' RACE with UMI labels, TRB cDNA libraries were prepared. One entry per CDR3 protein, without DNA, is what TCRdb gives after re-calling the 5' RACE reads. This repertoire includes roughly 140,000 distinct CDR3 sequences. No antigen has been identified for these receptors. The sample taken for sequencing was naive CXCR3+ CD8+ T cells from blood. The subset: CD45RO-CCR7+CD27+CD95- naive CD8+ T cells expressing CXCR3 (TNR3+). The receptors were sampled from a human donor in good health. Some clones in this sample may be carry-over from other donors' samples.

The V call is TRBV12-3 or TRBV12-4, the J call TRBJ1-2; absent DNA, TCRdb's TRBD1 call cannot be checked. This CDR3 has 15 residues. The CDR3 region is CASSQTTGTPYGYTF.

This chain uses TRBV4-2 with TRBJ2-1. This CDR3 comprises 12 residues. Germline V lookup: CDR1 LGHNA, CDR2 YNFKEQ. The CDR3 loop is CASSQDSKSWFF.

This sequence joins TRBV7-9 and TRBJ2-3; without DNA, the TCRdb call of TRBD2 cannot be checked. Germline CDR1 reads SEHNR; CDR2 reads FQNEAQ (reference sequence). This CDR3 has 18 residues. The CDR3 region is CASSLSAVVRGMEDTQYF.

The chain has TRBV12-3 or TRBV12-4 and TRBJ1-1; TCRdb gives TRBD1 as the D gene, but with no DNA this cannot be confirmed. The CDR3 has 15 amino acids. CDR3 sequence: CASSSIKQGLPEAFF.

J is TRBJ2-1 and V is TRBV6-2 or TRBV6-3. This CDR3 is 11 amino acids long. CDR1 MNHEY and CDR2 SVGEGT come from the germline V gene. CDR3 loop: CASFGYNEQFF.

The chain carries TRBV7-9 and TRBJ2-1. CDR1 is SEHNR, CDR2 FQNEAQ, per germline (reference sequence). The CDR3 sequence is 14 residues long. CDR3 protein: CASSLAGSPDEQFF.

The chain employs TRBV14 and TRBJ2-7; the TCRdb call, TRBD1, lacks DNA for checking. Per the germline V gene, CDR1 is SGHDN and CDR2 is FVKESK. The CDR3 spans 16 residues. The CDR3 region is CASSQAPPGGLYEQYF.

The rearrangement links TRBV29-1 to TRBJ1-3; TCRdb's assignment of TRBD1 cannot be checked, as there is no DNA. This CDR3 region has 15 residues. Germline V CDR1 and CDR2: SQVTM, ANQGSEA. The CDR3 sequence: CSGYGTGLSGNTIYF.

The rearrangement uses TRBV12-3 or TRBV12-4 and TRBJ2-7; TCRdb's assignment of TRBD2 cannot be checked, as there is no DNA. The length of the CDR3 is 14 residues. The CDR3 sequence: CASSLTSRQYEQYF.

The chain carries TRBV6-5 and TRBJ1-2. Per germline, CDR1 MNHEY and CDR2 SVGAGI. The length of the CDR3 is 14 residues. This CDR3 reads CASSYSSSDYGYTF.

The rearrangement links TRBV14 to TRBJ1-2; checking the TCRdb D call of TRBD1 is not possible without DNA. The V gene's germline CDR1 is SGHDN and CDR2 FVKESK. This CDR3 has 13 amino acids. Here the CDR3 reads CASEPGQGYGYTF.

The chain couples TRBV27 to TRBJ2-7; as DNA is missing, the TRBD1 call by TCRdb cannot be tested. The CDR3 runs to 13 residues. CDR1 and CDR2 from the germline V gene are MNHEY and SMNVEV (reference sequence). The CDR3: CASNGQGWNEQYF.

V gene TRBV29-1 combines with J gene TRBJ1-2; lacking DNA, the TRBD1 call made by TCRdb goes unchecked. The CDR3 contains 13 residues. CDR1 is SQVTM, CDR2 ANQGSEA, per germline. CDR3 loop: CSVPGHGDYGYTF.

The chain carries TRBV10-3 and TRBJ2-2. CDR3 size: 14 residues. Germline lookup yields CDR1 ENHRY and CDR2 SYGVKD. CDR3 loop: CAISDLDLSGELFF.

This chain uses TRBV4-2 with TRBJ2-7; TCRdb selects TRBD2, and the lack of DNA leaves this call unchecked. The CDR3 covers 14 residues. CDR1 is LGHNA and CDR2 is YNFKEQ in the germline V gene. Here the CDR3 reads CASSQDSLALEQYF.

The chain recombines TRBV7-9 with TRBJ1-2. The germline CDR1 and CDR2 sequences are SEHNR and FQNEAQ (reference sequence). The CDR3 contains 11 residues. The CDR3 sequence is CASSYNYGYTF.

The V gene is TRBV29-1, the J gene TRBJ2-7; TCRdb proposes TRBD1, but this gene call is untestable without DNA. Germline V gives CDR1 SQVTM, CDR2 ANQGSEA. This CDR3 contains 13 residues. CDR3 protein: CSVTGQDSYEQYF.

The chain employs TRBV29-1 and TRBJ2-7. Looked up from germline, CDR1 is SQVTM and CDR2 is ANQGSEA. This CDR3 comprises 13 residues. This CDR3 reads CSVAGGASYEQYF.

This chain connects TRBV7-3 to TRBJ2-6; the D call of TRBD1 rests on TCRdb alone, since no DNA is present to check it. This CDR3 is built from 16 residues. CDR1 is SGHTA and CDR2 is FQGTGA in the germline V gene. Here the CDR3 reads CASRGARGSGANVLTF.

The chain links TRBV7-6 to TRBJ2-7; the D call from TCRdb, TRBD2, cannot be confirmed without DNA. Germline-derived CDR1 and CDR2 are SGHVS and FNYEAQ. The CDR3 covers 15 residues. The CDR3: CASSLRAGGTYEQYF.

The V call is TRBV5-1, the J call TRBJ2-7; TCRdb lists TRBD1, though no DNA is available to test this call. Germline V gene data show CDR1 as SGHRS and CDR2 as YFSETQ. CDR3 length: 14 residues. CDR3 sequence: CASTSGTDTYEQYF. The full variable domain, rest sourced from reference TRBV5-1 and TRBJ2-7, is KAGVTQTPRYLIKTRGQQVTLSCSPISGHRSVSWYQQTPGQGLQFLFEYFSETQRNKGNFPGRFSGRQFSNSRSEMNVSTLELGDSALYLCASTSGTDTYEQYFGPGTRLTVT.

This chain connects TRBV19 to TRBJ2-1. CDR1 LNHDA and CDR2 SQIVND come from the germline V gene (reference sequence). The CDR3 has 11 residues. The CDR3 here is CASSMYNEQFF.